A selection of T cell receptor beta chains follows, all from one sample in a study of tumor-infiltrating lymphocytes in primary liver carcinoma. TCRdb processed the multiplex PCR reads anew with MiXCR; each CDR3 protein has one entry. The sample yields a few hundred thousand distinct CDR3 sequences, around three fifths seen once. The sequenced material came from peripheral blood. Receptor source: a woman under 40 with primary liver carcinoma and hepatitis B virus infection. CDR3s include the opening cysteine and the closing phenylalanine or tryptophan.

J gene: TRBJ1-4
V gene: TRBV10-3
CDR3 protein: CAISDSGGFNEKLFF

J gene: TRBJ1-1
V gene: TRBV6-6
CDR3 protein: CASSYSNAALNTEAFF

J gene: TRBJ1-1
V gene: TRBV4-2
CDR3 protein: CASSQVAGQGDTEAFF

J gene: TRBJ2-2
V gene: TRBV11-2
CDR3 protein: CTSSLESTGELFF

J gene: TRBJ2-3
V gene: TRBV6-6
CDR3 protein: CAGRKEGTDTQYF

J gene: TRBJ2-2
V gene: TRBV29-1
CDR3 protein: CSVEKDRHTGELFF

J gene: TRBJ2-4
V gene: TRBV6-1
CDR3 protein: CASSELGQIAKNIQYF

J gene: TRBJ2-7
V gene: TRBV7-9
CDR3 protein: CASSLVRAGVFGEQYF

J gene: TRBJ1-1
V gene: TRBV29-1
CDR3 protein: CSVIHTEAFF

J gene: TRBJ2-3
V gene: TRBV5-1
CDR3 protein: CASSSEGVRRADTQYF

J gene: TRBJ1-5
V gene: TRBV12-3/TRBV12-4
CDR3 protein: CTSSLALQVQPQHF

J gene: TRBJ2-2
V gene: TRBV6-6
CDR3 protein: CASNWPGLGTGELFF

J gene: TRBJ1-6
V gene: TRBV12-3/TRBV12-4
CDR3 protein: CASSRGANSPLHF

J gene: TRBJ2-2
V gene: TRBV13
CDR3 protein: CASSPRPSAPAGELFF

J gene: TRBJ2-1
V gene: TRBV12-3/TRBV12-4
CDR3 protein: CASSLVKGGSEQFF

J gene: TRBJ1-4
V gene: TRBV28
CDR3 protein: CVSSLSQKLFF

J gene: TRBJ2-2
V gene: TRBV12-3/TRBV12-4
CDR3 protein: CASRLAGVTGELFF

J gene: TRBJ2-7
V gene: TRBV11-2
CDR3 protein: CARNPNRDTYEQYF

J gene: TRBJ2-2
V gene: TRBV4-2
CDR3 protein: CASSQDGPQAYTNTGELFF

J gene: TRBJ1-1
V gene: TRBV6-5
CDR3 protein: CASKVTGTGETTEAFF

J gene: TRBJ2-5
V gene: TRBV5-4
CDR3 protein: CASSFPGSTQYF

J gene: TRBJ2-5
V gene: TRBV6-5
CDR3 protein: CASSLTGAGGETQYF

J gene: TRBJ1-5
V gene: TRBV6-7
CDR3 protein: CASSQHTASVGPQHF

J gene: TRBJ2-7
V gene: TRBV11-2
CDR3 protein: CVSSSTRDYPGEQYF

J gene: TRBJ2-7
V gene: TRBV6-2/TRBV6-3
CDR3 protein: CASSYLGIGPYEQYF

J gene: TRBJ1-1
V gene: TRBV12-3/TRBV12-4
CDR3 protein: CASGLGSRIEAFF

J gene: TRBJ1-2
V gene: TRBV30
CDR3 protein: CAWKGRFGGDGYTF

J gene: TRBJ1-3
V gene: TRBV6-1
CDR3 protein: CASSGSRSTGNTIYF